Below are 29 T cell receptor beta chains sequenced from a single sample in a study of identical twins. Each CDR3 protein is one row after TCRdb ran MiXCR on the 5' RACE reads. The profile covers approximately 230,000 distinct CDR3 sequences, with 5.5% to 7.5% appearing a single time and approximately 15% taken by the ten largest. This same sample was also taken into another study, of T cells expressing NK-cell markers.

The specimen was CD8+ T cells sorted from blood. Source of these receptors: a woman aged 18-29 years in good health.

This clonotype has only a few counts. The V and J genes are TRBV4-3 and TRBJ1-2; D is undetermined. Trimming left V 1 base short and J 8 bases short, with 14 bases between. The CDR3 runs to 14 residues. Germline CDR1 and CDR2: LGHNA and YSLEER. The CDR3 loop is CASSQGTVLGGYTF. CDR3 DNA: TGCGCCAGCAGCCAAGGGACTGTTCTCGGGGGCTACACCTTC.

This clonotype was counted a few times. This chain joins TRBV11-2 and TRBJ1-4; D may be TRBD1 (5 bases). Trimming pared 4 bases from V and 13 bases from J, leaving 13 bases between. From germline, CDR1 is SGHAT and CDR2 FQNNGV. The CDR3 is 12 amino acids. In nucleotides, the CDR3 is TGTGCCAGCAGCTCAGTGAGGGGCTCACTGTTTTTT. Protein product: CASSSVRGSLFF.

This clonotype has at least ten counts. J is TRBJ1-6 and V is TRBV10-2, with D perhaps matching TRBD1 (6 bases). Trimming shortened V by 6 bases and J by 0 bases, and 12 bases separated the two germline ends. Germline V gives CDR1 WSHSY, CDR2 SAAADI. The length of the CDR3 is 16 residues. The CDR3 reads CASSGTLSSYNSPLHF. DNA for the CDR3: TGCGCCAGCAGCGGGACACTGAGCTCCTATAATTCACCCCTCCACTTT.

This clonotype has a handful of counts. The genes are TRBV2 and TRBJ1-5; unclear D gene. Per germline, CDR1 SNHLY and CDR2 FYNNEI. The CDR3 consists of 15 residues. V was trimmed by 4 bases and J by 0 bases, leaving 10 bases between them. In DNA, the CDR3 is TGTGCCAGCAGTGTGGCAGGAGATAGCAATCAGCCCCAGCATTTT. Its translation is CASSVAGDSNQPQHF.

This clonotype has a handful of counts. This chain links TRBV13 with TRBJ2-7; the match to TRBD1 covers 10 bases. The germline gives CDR1 PRHDT, CDR2 FYEKMQ (reference sequence). This CDR3 comprises 17 residues. V was clipped by 5 bases and J by 5 bases; unmatched bases: 15. The CDR3 DNA sequence: TGTGCCAGCAGCCGTACCGGGACAGGGGATCTCTCGGACGAGCAGTACTTC. It encodes CASSRTGTGDLSDEQYF.

Comment on this clonotype: A much larger clonotype is one base distant, so this may be a read error. The CDR3 reads CASIPWTSDNEQFF. Written as DNA, the CDR3 is TGCGCCAGCATCCCCTGGACAAGCGACAATGAGCAGTTCTTC. V gene TRBV5-1 combines with J gene TRBJ2-1; D perhaps matches TRBD1 (5 bases). Trimming pared 6 bases from V and 5 bases from J, leaving 15 bases between. This CDR3 spans 14 amino acids. Per germline, CDR1 SGHRS and CDR2 YFSETQ.

This chain connects TRBV24-1 to TRBJ2-7; D is perhaps TRBD2 (5 bases). Per germline, CDR1 KGHDR and CDR2 SFDVKD. V lost 0 bases and J 5 bases, leaving 22 bases between the germline ends. CDR3 size: 18 residues. The CDR3 protein is CATSDLPNGVKGFHEQYF. CDR3 nucleotide sequence: TGTGCCACCAGTGATTTGCCTAACGGGGTCAAAGGCTTCCACGAGCAGTACTTC.

The chain links TRBV2 to TRBJ1-5; 7 bases fit TRBD1. CDR1 and CDR2 from the germline V gene are SNHLY and FYNNEI. The trim removed 8 bases at V and 0 bases at J, leaving 1 base unmatched. CDR3 length: 13 amino acids. Here the CDR3 reads CASWDSSNQPQHF. The DNA of the CDR3 is TGTGCCAGCTGGGACAGTAGCAATCAGCCCCAGCATTTT.

The J gene is TRBJ2-7, the V gene TRBV11-2, with TRBD2 identical over 7 bases. The length of the CDR3 is 17 residues. V lost 0 bases and J lost 1; bases outside the gene matches: 9. Germline V gene lookup returns CDR1 SGHAT and CDR2 FQNNGV. The CDR3 is CASSLEARASGSYEQYF. In DNA, the CDR3 is TGTGCCAGCAGCTTAGAAGCGCGGGCTAGCGGATCCTACGAGCAGTACTTC. The entire variable domain, with the rest obtained from reference TRBV11-2 and TRBJ2-7, is as follows: EAGVAQSPRYKIIEKRQSVAFWCNPISGHATLYWYQQILGQGPKLLIQFQNNGVVDDSQLPKDRFSAERLKGVDSTLKIQPAKLEDSAVYLCASSLEARASGSYEQYFGPGTRLTVT.

This clonotype was counted between two and nine times. The chain has TRBV13 and TRBJ2-2; 7 bases align to TRBD2. The CDR3 loop spans 15 amino acids. Trimming removed 8 bases from V and 0 bases from J; junction bases left unmatched: 6. CDR1 PRHDT and CDR2 FYEKMQ come from the germline V gene (reference sequence). CDR3 sequence reads: CASWGGLTNTGELFF. CDR3 DNA sequence: TGTGCCAGCTGGGGGGGACTTACGAACACCGGGGAGCTGTTTTTT.

This clonotype was counted between two and nine times. This rearrangement joins TRBV14 to TRBJ2-1; D is undetermined. V dropped 0 bases and J dropped 8 bases, with 11 bases sitting between them. The CDR3 runs to 14 residues. Germline CDR1 and CDR2: SGHDN and FVKESK. CDR3 residues: CASSQEATVDEQFF. The CDR3 region has the DNA TGTGCCAGCAGCCAAGAGGCTACTGTGGATGAGCAGTTCTTC.

This clonotype came up many times. This chain uses TRBV7-9 with TRBJ1-1, with D possibly matching TRBD1 (5 bases). Germline V gene data show CDR1 as SEHNR and CDR2 as FQNEAQ (reference sequence). CDR3 size: 13 residues. The V end was cut by 4 bases, the J end by 0 bases, with 6 bases between. Here the CDR3 DNA reads TGTGCCAGCAGCTCGACAGTGAACACTGAAGCTTTCTTT. Protein product: CASSSTVNTEAFF.

The CDR3 reads CSASSGGSSYNEQFF. The CDR3 DNA reads TGCAGTGCTAGCAGCGGGGGGAGCTCCTACAATGAGCAGTTCTTC. V is TRBV20-1 and J is TRBJ2-1; 9 bases fit TRBD2. Germline-derived CDR1 and CDR2 are DFQATT and SNEGSKA (reference sequence). Germline trimming cut 3 bases from V and 0 bases from J; bases unmatched to any gene: 3. This CDR3 contains 15 residues.

This chain joins TRBV20-1 and TRBJ1-2; 8 nucleotides align to TRBD1. CDR1 and CDR2 (germline): DFQATT, SNEGSKA (reference sequence). This CDR3 has 13 residues. For the CDR3, the DNA is TGCAGCGCCTTCGGACAGGGCGGCTATGGCTACACCTTC. As protein: CSAFGQGGYGYTF.

This rearrangement joins TRBV7-2 to TRBJ2-1; 13 bases line up with TRBD2. This CDR3 spans 16 amino acids. Germline V gene sequence: CDR1 SGHTA, CDR2 FQGNSA. The trim removed 1 base at V and 8 bases at J, leaving 5 bases unmatched. CDR3 coding DNA: TGTGCCAGCAGCTTAGGACTAGCGGGAGGTATCTATGAGCAGTTCTTC. Its translation is CASSLGLAGGIYEQFF.

The CDR3 loop is CASSPHGGLDTEAFF. The CDR3 DNA is TGCGCCAGCAGCCCCCACGGAGGGTTGGACACTGAAGCTTTCTTT. The chain carries TRBV4-1 and TRBJ1-1; D remains unclear. Germline CDR1 and CDR2: MGHRA and YSYEKL. Trimming took off 4 bases at V and 3 bases at J, with 15 bases between the two ends. The CDR3 totals 15 residues.

V usage is TRBV10-2 and J usage is TRBJ2-7, with D possibly TRBD1 on 6 matching bases. This CDR3 spans 15 amino acids. Per germline, CDR1 WSHSY and CDR2 SAAADI. The V gene lost 8 bases and the J gene lost 0 bases, with 17 bases spanning the gap. The CDR3 nucleotides read TGCGCCAGCCGAGAAGCAGGGGCTTACTCCTACGAGCAGTACTTC. Translation gives CASREAGAYSYEQYF.

To note about this clonotype: Since a much larger clone is just one base distant, this may be a read error. V gene TRBV9 combines with J gene TRBJ2-1; TRBD1 matches 7 bases. This CDR3 comprises 13 residues. Germline CDR1 reads SGDLS; CDR2 reads YYNGEE. V gave up 4 bases and J gave up 8 bases; unmatched junction bases: 6. The CDR3 loop is CASSPGGGDEQFF. The CDR3 region has the DNA TGTGCCAGCAGCCCAGGGGGTGGGGATGAGCAGTTCTTC. The whole variable domain, filled in from reference TRBV9 and TRBJ2-1, reads DSGVTQTPKHLITATGQRVTLRCSPRSGDLSVYWYQQSLDQGLQFLIQYYNGEERAKGNILERFSAQQFPDLHSELNLSSLELGDSALYFCASSPGGGDEQFFGPGTRLTVL.

The chain recombines TRBV2 with TRBJ1-2; D not certain. The CDR3 spans 15 residues. Per the germline V gene, CDR1 is SNHLY and CDR2 is FYNNEI. The V end lost 4 bases, the J end lost 4 bases, and 16 bases lay between the germline ends. The CDR3 coding sequence is TGTGCCAGCAGTGTTGGGCAGAATCTCGCCTATGGCTACACCTTC. Residues: CASSVGQNLAYGYTF.

This clonotype was seen a few times. The genes are TRBV7-2 and TRBJ2-5, with D perhaps TRBD2 (6 bases). The V end lost 2 bases, the J end lost 7 bases, and 17 bases lay between the germline ends. The germline gives CDR1 SGHTA, CDR2 FQGNSA. The CDR3 spans 15 residues. CDR3 nucleotide sequence: TGTGCCAGCAGCTTAACGCGGACCCTGGGGGGGACCCAGTACTTC. Amino acids: CASSLTRTLGGTQYF.

The chain employs TRBV5-4 and TRBJ2-7, with TRBD1 matching over 9 bases. The CDR3 runs 14 residues. Germline V gene data show CDR1 as SGHNT and CDR2 as YYREEE (reference sequence). V lost 4 bases and J lost 6; bases outside the gene matches: 8. Here the CDR3 DNA reads TGTGCCAGCAGCGAAGGGACAGGGAGAGGCGAGCAGTACTTC. It yields the protein CASSEGTGRGEQYF.

This clonotype was seen a few times. This chain connects TRBV27 to TRBJ1-5; D is ambiguous. The CDR3 is 13 residues long. The V end was cut by 4 bases, the J end by 2 bases, with 6 bases between. Germline-derived CDR1 and CDR2 are MNHEY and SMNVEV (reference sequence). CDR3 protein: CASSSEGNQPQHF. CDR3 nucleotides: TGTGCCAGCAGTTCCGAGGGCAATCAGCCCCAGCATTTT.

The chain links TRBV7-9 to TRBJ2-2; maybe TRBD2 (6 bases). This CDR3 spans 14 amino acids. The germline V gene encodes CDR1 SEHNR and CDR2 FQNEAQ (reference sequence). V lost 1 base to trimming and J lost 6 bases, with 9 bases between them. The DNA of the CDR3 is TGTGCCAGCAGCTTAGTGCGGGGCCCCGGGGAGCTGTTTTTT. It yields the protein CASSLVRGPGELFF.

V and J are TRBV15 and TRBJ1-1; D may be TRBD1 (6 bases). Germline CDR1 and CDR2: LNHNV and YYDKDF (reference sequence). There are 17 residues in the CDR3. V was shortened by 5 bases and J by 0 bases, with 19 bases between the two germline ends. The CDR3 reads CATSLRPTGTMNTEAFF. The CDR3 nucleotides are TGTGCCACCAGCCTCCGCCCGACAGGCACCATGAACACTGAAGCTTTCTTT.

There are a few counts of this clonotype. The chain employs TRBV13 and TRBJ2-2, with 13 bases matching TRBD2. This CDR3 is built from 17 residues. Germline V gene lookup returns CDR1 PRHDT and CDR2 FYEKMQ (reference sequence). The J segment lost 4 bases and the V segment lost 5 bases, leaving 7 bases of the junction unmatched. The chain's CDR3 is CASSQGLAGLGTGELFF. CDR3 in DNA: TGTGCCAGCAGCCAGGGACTAGCGGGGCTTGGCACCGGGGAGCTGTTTTTT.

This clonotype showed up just a few times. This chain links TRBV27 with TRBJ2-7, with TRBD2 identical over 13 bases. The trim removed 6 bases at V and 6 bases at J, leaving 8 bases unmatched. CDR1 and CDR2 (germline): MNHEY, SMNVEV (reference sequence). The CDR3 extends over 15 amino acids. The CDR3 region has the DNA TGTGCCAGCAGCCCAACTAGCGGGGGGGCCAGCGAGCAGTACTTC. This sequence encodes CASSPTSGGASEQYF.

This clonotype was counted only a few times. The V call is TRBV4-1, the J call TRBJ2-3; D is unresolved. The CDR3 extends over 14 amino acids. Germline V gene sequence: CDR1 MGHRA, CDR2 YSYEKL. V was shortened by 7 bases and J by 0 bases, with 11 bases between the two germline ends. The CDR3 bases are TGCGCCAGCACGAGATACTTTAGCACAGATACGCAGTATTTT. The encoded protein is CASTRYFSTDTQYF.

This clonotype was found a few times. This chain links TRBV29-1 with TRBJ2-7, with 14 bases identical to TRBD2. With 6 bases clipped from V and 0 bases from J, the junction kept 10 bases outside the gene matches. Germline CDR1 is SQVTM and CDR2 is ANQGSEA. The CDR3 contains 17 residues. CDR3 nucleotide sequence: TGCAGCGTCGCCGGGACTAGCGGGGGAATATCCTCCTACGAGCAGTACTTC. As protein: CSVAGTSGGISSYEQYF.

The chain employs TRBV20-1 and TRBJ2-1; 7 bases fit TRBD2. The CDR3 has 18 residues. CDR1 is DFQATT, CDR2 SNEGSKA, per germline (reference sequence). Losses at the gene ends were 6 bases for V and 9 bases for J; bases not matched to a gene: 26. The DNA for the CDR3 is TGCAGTGCAGGGAAGGGAGCGGGGTGGTATACAAAAGGTGGTGAGCAGTTCTTC. It specifies CSAGKGAGWYTKGGEQFF.